These 4 T cell receptor beta chains share one sample of origin, sequenced in a study of cytomegalovirus exposure and HLA in healthy donors. It was with 60 Vbeta and 13 Jbeta primers that the PCR ran. Produced via immunoSEQ multiplex PCR; TCRdb's table is partial and in-frame only. Of over 60,000 clones in the sample, about 75% were seen once. The sequencing sample was made of PBMCs. These receptors were collected from a man between 65 and 79 years old in good health and CMV-seronegative.

The chain has TRBV7-2 and TRBJ2-2; D is perhaps TRBD2 (5 bases). There are 13 residues in the CDR3. Between the trimmed V and J ends, which lost 5 bases and 9 bases, there was a span of 13 bases. The germline CDR1 and CDR2 sequences are SGHTA and FQGNSA. CDR3 bases: TGTGCCAGCAGCCCTCGGGATGGACGGGAGCTGTTTTTT. Its translation: CASSPRDGRELFF.

The chain is built from TRBV6-5 and TRBJ1-6; D may be TRBD1 (5 bases). The V end lost 0 bases, the J end lost 6 bases, and 12 bases lay between the germline ends. This CDR3 spans 16 amino acids. Germline V gives CDR1 MNHEY, CDR2 SVGAGI. The CDR3 bases are TGTGCCAGCAGTTACTCCGGCAGGGATCCTAATTCACCCCTCCACTTT. Translating it yields CASSYSGRDPNSPLHF.

In this sample, this clone turned up a few times. The V and J genes are TRBV30 and TRBJ2-3; 11 positions agree with TRBD2. This CDR3 is built from 21 residues. V shed 1 base and J 0 bases; nucleotides not matched to a gene: 18. Germline-derived CDR1 and CDR2 are GTSNPN and SVGIG (reference sequence). The CDR3 here is CAWSGASGGPKIVFSTDTQYF. The CDR3 DNA is TGTGCCTGGAGTGGGGCTAGCGGGGGGCCCAAGATAGTCTTTAGCACAGATACGCAGTATTTT.

V and J are TRBV11-2 and TRBJ1-1, with 7 bases lining up with TRBD1. The junction had 4 bases not matched to a gene; V was cut back by 3 bases and J by 0 bases. CDR1 and CDR2 from the germline V gene are SGHAT and FQNNGV. This CDR3 has 15 amino acids. In DNA form, the CDR3 reads TGTGCCAGCAGCTTCTCAGGGGGAATGAACACTGAAGCTTTCTTT. Encoded protein: CASSFSGGMNTEAFF.